A selection of T cell receptor beta chains follows, all from one sample in a study of T cell repertoires in cytomegalovirus infection. TCRdb reprocessed the reads via MiXCR and lists one record per CDR3 protein. The repertoire consists of 450,000 to 650,000 distinct CDR3 sequences, with about 30% occurring once and the leading ten covering approximately 13%. Sequencing was carried out using PBMCs. The receptor set was obtained from a human donor in good health (CMV status not recorded). Some clones in this sample may be carry-over from other donors' samples. Both conserved end residues are part of each CDR3. The order of the fields is V gene, D gene, J gene, CDR3 length, clone size, CDR3 DNA, CDR3 protein. The D gene is left open where the match is weak. Clone size is stated in some rows and not others, as once, few, many or a class when expanded.

TRBV5-1	.	TRBJ1-1	14	few	TGCGCCAGCAGCAGTTCGACAGCAAACACTGAAGCTTTCTTT	CASSSSTANTEAFF
TRBV6-2/TRBV6-3	.	TRBJ2-3	14	few	TGTGCCAGCACCGACAGACCCGGCACAGATACGCAGTATTTT	CASTDRPGTDTQYF
TRBV11-3	.	TRBJ1-1	14	.	TGTGCCAGCAGCTTAGGCTCGGGGGGCAGCGAAGCTTTCTTT	CASSLGSGGSEAFF
TRBV7-2	TRBD1	TRBJ2-5	15	few	TGTGCCAGCAGCTCCGGACAGGGGGCCGGGGAGACCCAGTACTTC	CASSSGQGAGETQYF
TRBV5-1	.	TRBJ2-1	15	.	TGCGCCAGCAGCTTGGAGTCTAGCAGATACAATGAGCAGTTCTTC	CASSLESSRYNEQFF
TRBV4-1	.	TRBJ2-3	16	few	TGCGCCAGCAGTCCCTACGGGACCGTTATCACAGATACGCAGTATTTT	CASSPYGTVITDTQYF
TRBV6-2/TRBV6-3	TRBD2	TRBJ2-2	15	few	TGTGCCAGCAGACCCAGCGGGAGAAACACCGGGGAGCTGTTTTTT	CASRPSGRNTGELFF
TRBV11-2	.	TRBJ1-1	12	few	TGTGCCAGCAGCTTAGTGGGGCCTGAAGCTTTCTTT	CASSLVGPEAFF
TRBV27	TRBD2	TRBJ2-7	15	many	TGTGCCAGCAGTACGACCGGGACTAGTCACCACGAGCAGTACTTC	CASSTTGTSHHEQYF
TRBV6-1	TRBD2	TRBJ2-1	15	many	TGTGCCAGCAGTCCTAGGACTAGCGGCCACAATGAGCAGTTCTTC	CASSPRTSGHNEQFF
TRBV7-8	TRBD1	TRBJ2-7	19	.	TGTGCCAGCAGCCCCCGGGACAGGGTTCCATCGGCAACTTTTTACGAGCAGTACTTC	CASSPRDRVPSATFYEQYF
TRBV25-1	.	TRBJ2-1	11	.	TGTGCCAGCATGAGGGGACGGGAGCAGTTCTTC	CASMRGREQFF
TRBV24-1	.	TRBJ2-1	17	.	TGTGCCACCAGTGATTCCGGGCGACAGGCCAAATTGAATGAGCAGTTCTTC	CATSDSGRQAKLNEQFF
TRBV28	.	TRBJ1-1	15	many	TGTGCCAGCAGTTTATTTACAGGATTGAACACTGAAGCTTTCTTT	CASSLFTGLNTEAFF
TRBV28	.	TRBJ2-2	15	few	TGTGCCAGCAGTGTCGACCTATCGAACACCGGGGAGCTGTTTTTT	CASSVDLSNTGELFF
TRBV7-2	.	TRBJ2-5	12	many	TGTGCCAGCAGCCCGTACCAAGAGACCCAGTACTTC	CASSPYQETQYF
TRBV6-2/TRBV6-3	.	TRBJ1-1	14	.	TGTGCCAGCAGCCCCCCTGGGAGAGACATTGAAGCTTTCTTT	CASSPPGRDIEAFF
TRBV7-2	TRBD2	TRBJ2-1	16	many	TGTGCCAGCAGCCTAGCCGGGACTAGTGTGGACAATGAGCAGTTCTTC	CASSLAGTSVDNEQFF
TRBV19	.	TRBJ1-1	13	.	TGTGCCAGTAGTATAACGAGAAACACTGAAGCTTTCTTT	CASSITRNTEAFF
TRBV5-4	TRBD1	TRBJ1-2	14	few	TGTGCCAGCAGCTGGACAGGGACTAACTATGGCTACACCTTC	CASSWTGTNYGYTF
TRBV6-2/TRBV6-3	.	TRBJ2-1	15	.	TGTGCCAGCAGTTACGGGTCGGGAGCAGGCAATGAGCAGTTCTTC	CASSYGSGAGNEQFF
TRBV6-2/TRBV6-3	TRBD1	TRBJ2-5	15	few	TGTGCCAGCACCGGCAACCGGGACAGGGCCCGGGGTCTCAACTTC	CASTGNRDRARGLNF
TRBV5-1	.	TRBJ2-1	16	.	TGCGCCAGCAGCTTGCAACGGGCTAGACTCCCCGGTGAGCAGTTCTTC	CASSLQRARLPGEQFF
TRBV20-1	.	TRBJ1-1	17	.	TGCAGTGCTAGAGATGCTTCCTCCGACATTCCGAACACTGAAGCTTTCTTT	CSARDASSDIPNTEAFF
TRBV12-3/TRBV12-4	.	TRBJ2-2	15	few	TGTGCCAGCAGCCGTGGACAGACTACCACCGGGGAGCTGTTTTTT	CASSRGQTTTGELFF
TRBV20-1	.	TRBJ1-6	14	few	TGCAGTGCAGGAGAGAGCTCCTATAATTCACCCCTCCACTTT	CSAGESSYNSPLHF
TRBV5-3	.	TRBJ1-5	16	once	TGTGCCAGAAGCCGCCGGGACTTCCTTAGCAATCAGCCCCAGCATTTT	CARSRRDFLSNQPQHF
TRBV20-1	TRBD2	TRBJ2-1	17	.	TGCAGTGCCACGGGACAGAGACTAGCGGGAGGGCCGGGTGAGCAGTTCTTC	CSATGQRLAGGPGEQFF
TRBV5-4	.	TRBJ2-2	16	once	TGTGCCAGCAGCCAGGGACTGGCCTGGAACACCGGGGAGCTGTTTTTT	CASSQGLAWNTGELFF
TRBV7-8	TRBD2	TRBJ2-1	15	.	TGTGCCAGCAGCGCGAATCGCGGGAGGGTTAGTGAGCAGTTCTTC	CASSANRGRVSEQFF
TRBV6-2/TRBV6-3	TRBD1	TRBJ1-5	15	few	TGTGCCAGCAGTCGAACAGGGGACACAAGGCAGCCCCAGCATTTT	CASSRTGDTRQPQHF
TRBV7-2	.	TRBJ1-3	14	.	TGTGCCAGCAGCTTAGAAGGGTGGGGAAACACCATATATTTT	CASSLEGWGNTIYF
TRBV5-4	.	TRBJ2-7	14	.	TGTGCCAGCAGCCCGGGAGCCTCTCGCCACGAGCAGTACTTC	CASSPGASRHEQYF
TRBV20-1	TRBD2	TRBJ2-1	19	few	TGCAGTGCTTGGCCCCGGGGACTAGCGGGAGGCATCTCCTACAATGAGCAGTTCTTC	CSAWPRGLAGGISYNEQFF
TRBV7-2	TRBD2	TRBJ2-3	15	.	TGTGCCAGCAGTCCCGGACTAGGCAGCACAGATACGCAGTATTTT	CASSPGLGSTDTQYF
TRBV6-5	.	TRBJ1-4	13	.	TGTGCCAGCAGTCCACATGGAGGGGAAAAACTGTTTTTT	CASSPHGGEKLFF
TRBV7-2	TRBD1	TRBJ1-4	15	few	TGTGCCAGCAGCTTCGCCGGGACAGGACGAGAAAAACTGTTTTTT	CASSFAGTGREKLFF
TRBV11-2	TRBD1	TRBJ1-1	13	few	TGTGCCAGCAGCTCAGACAGGGTCACTGAAGCTTTCTTT	CASSSDRVTEAFF
TRBV2	.	TRBJ1-2	13	.	TGTGCCAGCAGGGCGGGACAAAACTATGGCTACACCTTC	CASRAGQNYGYTF
TRBV12-3/TRBV12-4	.	TRBJ2-7	13	.	TGTGCCAGCAGTTTAGGCCCCGGTAGCGAGCAGTACTTC	CASSLGPGSEQYF
TRBV11-3	.	TRBJ2-3	15	.	TGTGCCAGCAGCCAAAGACAGGGAGGGGCAGATACGCAGTATTTT	CASSQRQGGADTQYF
TRBV18	.	TRBJ2-3	16	.	TGTGCCAGCTCACCCGTCCTCGGGCAGGGTGGAGATACGCAGTATTTT	CASSPVLGQGGDTQYF
TRBV7-2	TRBD2	TRBJ2-1	18	few	TGTGCCAGCAGCCAGGGACTAGCGGGAGGGTATGGGCCCAATGAGCAGTTCTTC	CASSQGLAGGYGPNEQFF
TRBV29-1	.	TRBJ1-2	15	few	TGCAGCGTTGAAGCCACTTCGGGACGGAACTATGGCTACACCTTC	CSVEATSGRNYGYTF
TRBV7-9	.	TRBJ1-1	15	many	TGTGCCAGCAGGGACGGGGCCAAGATGAACACTGAAGCTTTCTTT	CASRDGAKMNTEAFF
TRBV7-6	TRBD2	TRBJ2-1	17	many	TGTGCCAGCAGCTTAGCGTCGACTAGCGGGAATTACAATGAGCAGTTCTTC	CASSLASTSGNYNEQFF
TRBV12-3/TRBV12-4	.	TRBJ2-1	14	.	TGTGCCAGCAGTCCCTTTGGGGGTTACAATGAGCAGTTCTTC	CASSPFGGYNEQFF
TRBV6-5	TRBD1	TRBJ2-4	13	few	TGTGCCAGCACCGACAGGGGTGAAAACATTCAGTACTTC	CASTDRGENIQYF
TRBV12-3/TRBV12-4	TRBD1	TRBJ1-4	15	few	TGTGCCAGCAGTCGGAGTCAGGGGGGCAATGAAAAACTGTTTTTT	CASSRSQGGNEKLFF
TRBV6-5	TRBD2	TRBJ2-7	19	few	TGTGCCAGCAGAACAGCCGGGACTAGCGGGAGGAAGTCGTCCTACGAGCAGTACTTC	CASRTAGTSGRKSSYEQYF
TRBV20-1	TRBD1	TRBJ2-5	14	.	TGCAGTGGAGGGACAGCCGACCGTCAAGAGACCCAGTACTTC	CSGGTADRQETQYF
TRBV19	.	TRBJ1-2	14	few	TGTGCCAGTACCCCTTGGGGTGCAGACTATGGCTACACCTTC	CASTPWGADYGYTF
TRBV7-2	.	TRBJ2-2	14	few	TGTGCCAGCAGCGCCCAAACAGGAACCGGGGAGCTGTTTTTT	CASSAQTGTGELFF
TRBV7-2	.	TRBJ2-5	13	many	TGTGCCAGCAGCTCTAACAGGGAGCAGGCCCAGTACTTC	CASSSNREQAQYF
TRBV4-1	TRBD2	TRBJ2-7	15	few	TGCGCCAGCAGCCAACTAGCGGGGGGAGGCTACGAGCAGTACTTC	CASSQLAGGGYEQYF